The present entry profiles one T cell receptor beta chain with its context. The data are from a study of CD8+ T cells in alopecia areata. The treatment was: oral pan-JAK inhibitor, 5-10 mg twice daily. Punch biopsies of lesional scalp, plus peripheral blood, were taken from alopecia areata patients. The germline V gene encodes CDR1 ENHRY and CDR2 SYGVKD. Trimming left V 7 bases short and J 7 bases short, with 17 bases between. There are 14 residues in the CDR3. Isolated RNA was reverse transcribed into cDNA used as the sequencing template. Sequenced by immunoSEQ multiplex PCR; TCRdb stores in-frame clones only, minus some. This sample yields roughly 3,200 clones, of which 79% are seen a single time; around 5% belongs to the top ten.

Sequenced here: skin, sampled at week 24, from a patient treated with tofacitinib. This sequence was found in a human donor with alopecia areata. This chain uses TRBV10-3 with TRBJ2-1; D unresolved. The CDR3 nucleotides read TGTGCCATCAAAGCACTACAGATGGGGAATGAGCAGTTCTTC. It is translated as CAIKALQMGNEQFF.